The sequence of this TCR beta chain was determined in a study of blood T cell repertoires in COVID-19. The CDR3 covers 14 residues. Deletions cut 8 bases from V and 4 bases from J, with 17 bases between. Germline V gene lookup returns CDR1 SEHNR and CDR2 FQNEAQ (reference sequence). Measured with immunoSEQ multiplex PCR; TCRdb has only the in-frame clones, and not every one. The top ten hold about 5% of the sample, which has some 190,000 clones, about 85% seen once. V gene TRBV7-9 combines with J gene TRBJ1-1; D is perhaps TRBD1 (5 bases). The source is an elderly woman with acute or convalescent COVID-19. The specimen was peripheral blood. The CDR3 coding sequence is TGTGCCAGCCGGAGGGCGACAGAAGGCACTGAAGCTTTCTTT. Amino acid sequence: CASRRATEGTEAFF.